What follows is one T cell receptor (beta chain) and its context. Roughly 0.5 to 1 ug RNA was reverse transcribed with random hexamers. The authors amplified TCR beta CDR3 across 54 Vbeta and 13 Jbeta using immunoSEQ multiplex PCR. TCRdb re-called the immunoSEQ multiplex PCR reads with MiXCR, one entry per CDR3 protein. Altogether 180,000 or so distinct CDR3 sequences are present, 85% to 95% being singletons, with the ten largest covering about 0.094%. These data belong to a study of CD8 T cells in Susac syndrome. This CDR3 spans 12 amino acids. Per germline, CDR1 LGHDT and CDR2 YNNKEL (reference sequence). V lost 3 bases and J 6 bases, leaving 8 bases between the germline ends. The TEMRA cells underwent FACS enrichment, while the CD8+ and CD4+ T cells underwent negative isolation.

The receptor's source is a human donor in good health. The material sequenced was CD4+ T cells from PBMCs. The rearrangement links TRBV3-1 to TRBJ1-2; D is uncertain. This chain's CDR3 is CASSQGPNGYTF. The CDR3 bases are TGTGCCAGCAGCCAGGGTCCAAATGGCTACACCTTC.